One T cell receptor (beta chain) is described in this entry. The antigen this receptor binds is unknown. Per-base quality was not reported, and no clone a single base away is much larger than it. The intended sense of this specimen's time point label: individuals recovered from natural SARS-CoV-2 infection. The data were obtained in a study of Ad26.COV2.S vaccination and SARS-CoV-2 variants (dated by TCRdb to 2020 to 2023). Background on the whole study: TCRbeta repertoire sequencing was used to assess the specificity and breadth of SARS-CoV-2-reactive T cell receptors after Ad26.COV2.S vaccination. The TCR-sequenced set comprised approximately 32 samples: around 20 Ad26.COV2.S vaccine recipients, 5 placebo recipients and 8 SARS-CoV-2 convalescent individuals. On the study overall, not on this receptor specifically: Spike-specific TCR breadth was higher in Ad26.COV2.S recipients than in placebo recipients (P = 0.0014). Substantial breadth of spike-specific CD8+ and CD4+ T cell responses was reported after vaccination. It was noted by the authors that total T cell responses may have been underestimated by the TCR breadth and depth analyses. Non-spike TCR breadth was comparable between vaccine and placebo recipients, consistent with the vaccine containing only spike.

The immunoSEQ Assay was the method used to sequence TCRbeta CDR3 regions. After extraction, genomic DNA underwent amplification by bias-controlled multiplex PCR, followed by high-throughput sequencing. From the authors' description of their analysis: To quantify the absolute abundance of every unique TCRbeta CDR3 region, sequences were collapsed and filtered. Usable DNA was measured by amplifying reference genes present in all nucleated cells, and TCRbeta template counts were normalized to that usable DNA to estimate T cell fraction. Repertoire TCRs were annotated as SARS-CoV-2-specific when V gene, CDR3 amino acid sequence and J gene were exactly matched to a known reactive TCR set. MIRA supplied the reference SARS-CoV-2 TCR set, which was filtered for enrichment in COVID-19-positive ImmuneCODE repertoires so that public or cross-reactive TCRs were removed. Based on the MIRA antigens, annotated TCRs were further analysed at the level of specific ORF or position within ORF. Breadth was defined as annotated unique rearrangements over total unique productive rearrangements; depth was the summed frequency of those rearrangements. Two-sided Wilcoxon rank-sum tests were applied when comparing TCR breadth between groups. In its TCRdb copy, this immuneACCESS table keeps in-frame sequences only and misses some clones. Where compared with another copy, unresolved V genes explain less than half of these, and the others have no known cause. The V and J calls and clone size are taken from that table; D and trimming were inferred from the DNA. The sample contains 300,000 to 450,000 clones, 92% of them found a single time. The top ten constitute under 4% of the sample.

V gives up 6 bases and J gives up 0 bases, and the segment between their germline ends measures 9 bases. For CDR1 and CDR2, the germline V gene (reference sequence) lists MNHEY and SMNVEV. The CDR3 measures 14 amino acids from cysteine to phenylalanine. This entry keeps only the CDR3 DNA: 42 bases, framed from base 1. Here the chain combines TRBV27 and TRBJ1-3; the D gene assignment is ambiguous. The source is a human donor who had recovered from COVID-19. This material consisted of peripheral blood, taken after recovery from COVID-19. The CDR3 corresponds to CASRVTYSGNTIYF. The DNA sequence follows: TGTGCCAGCAGAGTCACATACTCTGGAAACACCATATATTTT.